This T cell receptor beta chain was identified in a study of cytomegalovirus exposure and HLA in healthy donors. This clone was picked up a small number of times. Trimming cost V 0 bases and J 1 base, with 7 bases left between them. The CDR3 runs to 14 residues. Germline CDR1 is GTSNPN and CDR2 is SVGIG (reference sequence). The repertoire was sequenced with immunoSEQ multiplex PCR; TCRdb's copy has only in-frame clones and lacks some. The sample shows roughly 90,000 clones, 85% of them seen only once. The sequenced sample consisted of PBMCs. The clonotype comes from a young man in good health and CMV-seropositive. V gene TRBV30 combines with J gene TRBJ1-3; D remains unclear. The CDR3 DNA sequence: TGTGCCTGGAGTGTACCGGGATCTGGAAACACCATATATTTT. Protein: CAWSVPGSGNTIYF.